This T cell receptor (beta chain) was captured by sequencing in a study of blood T cell repertoires in COVID-19. This clone was found once. The germline V gene encodes CDR1 MNHEY and CDR2 SVGAGI. This CDR3 region has 13 residues. The V end was cut by 5 bases, the J end by 5 bases, with 12 bases between. Some clones are missing from TCRdb's copy, which holds only in-frame ones; the method was immunoSEQ multiplex PCR. The sample consists of around 120,000 clones, about four fifths of them appearing once. The TCR was taken from a man aged 65 to 85 with acute or convalescent COVID-19. Specimen: peripheral blood. V is TRBV6-5 and J is TRBJ1-1, with D perhaps TRBD1 (6 bases). Here the CDR3 reads CASSRGGGTEAFF. In DNA, the CDR3 is TGTGCCAGCAGTCGAGGGGGGGGGACTGAAGCTTTCTTT.